This T cell receptor beta chain was captured by sequencing in a study of human T cells and chemical hapten exposure. The table lists this clonotype with a few counts. What it binds is unknown. This CDR3 region has 12 residues. Germline lookup yields CDR1 SGHRS and CDR2 YFSETQ. V dropped 0 bases and J dropped 11; count of bases not matched to a gene: 4. Unique molecular identifiers were affixed to discrete cDNA molecules within the library. Each CDR3 protein is one row after TCRdb ran MiXCR on the RACE reads. The sample holds around 160,000 distinct CDR3 sequences, around 15% seen once. The time point here: patch test 1, 2 weeks after DPC sensitization. Stated treatment: therapeutic diphenylcyclopropenone sensitization with weekly scalp DPC. Notes on the study in general: Donors' alopecia may make their immune response differ from healthy people's.

This rearrangement joins TRBV5-1 to TRBJ1-1, with TRBD1 identical over 7 bases. The TCR sequence derives from a woman aged 25 to 45 with alopecia areata. Some clones in this sample may be carry-over from other donors' samples. The sequencing used whole blood, collected in connection with sensitization to the hapten diphenylcyclopropenone (DPC). The CDR3 sequence is CASSLGQGEAFF. The CDR3 DNA reads TGCGCCAGCAGCTTGGGACAGGGAGAGGCTTTCTTT.